Each of the 5 T cell receptor beta chains below was sequenced from the same sample in a study of blood T cell repertoires in COVID-19. The data were produced by immunoSEQ multiplex PCR, yet TCRdb's version contains in-frame clones alone and is incomplete. Here the sample spans 250,000 to 350,000 clones, approximately 83% being singletons. Sequencing used PBMCs or T cells enriched from blood (not recorded which). The receptors shown here come from a woman aged 30 to 39 who had recovered from COVID-19.

V gene TRBV15 combines with J gene TRBJ1-1; the match to TRBD1 covers 10 bases. CDR3 length: 15 residues. With 6 bases clipped from V and 3 bases from J, the junction kept 7 bases outside the gene matches. Looked up from germline, CDR1 is LNHNV and CDR2 is YYDKDF (reference sequence). CDR3: CATSSPGQGDTEAFF. CDR3 DNA: TGTGCCACCAGTTCCCCCGGACAGGGGGACACTGAAGCTTTCTTT.

The chain combines TRBV5-1 with TRBJ1-4; 8 bases line up with TRBD1. CDR1 and CDR2 (germline): SGHRS, YFSETQ. The CDR3 covers 18 residues. The ends lost 0 bases at V and 4 bases at J; junction bases unmatched: 11. In nucleotides, the CDR3 is TGCGCCAGCAGCTTGGTCGGTATCCCCGGACAGGGTAATGAAAAACTGTTTTTT. The encoded protein is CASSLVGIPGQGNEKLFF.

The V call is TRBV14, the J call TRBJ2-1, with 9 bases matching TRBD2. Germline CDR1 is SGHDN and CDR2 is FVKESK. The CDR3 has 16 residues. The ends lost 6 bases at V and 2 bases at J; junction bases unmatched: 8. The CDR3 reads CASSLLSSGAYNEQFF. CDR3 sequence (DNA): TGTGCCAGCAGTCTCCTCTCTAGCGGGGCCTACAATGAGCAGTTCTTC. The entire variable domain, with the rest obtained from reference TRBV14 and TRBJ2-1, is as follows: EAGVTQFPSHSVIEKGQTVTLRCDPISGHDNLYWYRRVMGKEIKFLLHFVKESKQDESGMPNNRFLAERTGGTYSTLKVQPAELEDSGVYFCASSLLSSGAYNEQFFGPGTRLTVL.

This chain joins TRBV2 and TRBJ1-1; 8 bases line up with TRBD1. The V gene's germline CDR1 is SNHLY and CDR2 FYNNEI. The ends lost 8 bases at V and 8 bases at J; junction bases unmatched: 4. The CDR3 extends over 11 amino acids. The DNA of the CDR3 is TGTGCCAGCCGATGGGACAGGGAAGCTTTCTTT. Residues: CASRWDREAFF.

This clone was detected a few times. The chain uses TRBV7-2 and TRBJ2-7; the D gene is possibly TRBD1 (5 bases). The CDR3 has 14 amino acids. Per germline, CDR1 SGHTA and CDR2 FQGNSA. V was trimmed by 5 bases and J by 2 bases, leaving 13 bases between them. CDR3 sequence reads: CASSLLGVTYEQYF. The CDR3, as DNA: TGTGCCAGCAGCCTCCTAGGGGTAACCTACGAGCAGTACTTC.